Listed here is a single T cell receptor beta chain. Its antigen is unknown. The sample comes from a study of cytomegalovirus exposure and HLA in healthy donors. The study, taken as a whole, reports: In a later analysis, at a false discovery rate of 0.05, approximately 16,000 TCR beta sequences were associated with HLA alleles. In vitro data verified three CMV-associated chains as specific for CMV antigens. In a later analysis, V- and J-gene trimming of beta chains associated with a DCLRE1C missense variant, replicated independently.

In the PCR, 60 Vbeta and 13 Jbeta primers were used. Sequenced by immunoSEQ multiplex PCR; TCRdb stores in-frame clones only, minus some. Of 35,000 to 50,000 clones listed, about 60% are singletons. These donors counted as nominally healthy when sampled, but unrecorded immune exposures were likely. There are 12 residues in the CDR3. Germline V gene data show CDR1 as SEHNR and CDR2 as FQNEAQ (reference sequence). After removal of 9 bases from V and 7 bases from J, the junction contained 9 bases not matched to a gene. This sequence joins TRBV7-9 and TRBJ2-7, with 7 bases aligning to TRBD2. The receptor comes from a man aged 55 to 70 in good health and CMV-seropositive. The specimen was PBMCs. This CDR3 is CASGEGRDEQYF. The CDR3 DNA is TGTGCCAGTGGGGAGGGCCGTGATGAGCAGTACTTC.